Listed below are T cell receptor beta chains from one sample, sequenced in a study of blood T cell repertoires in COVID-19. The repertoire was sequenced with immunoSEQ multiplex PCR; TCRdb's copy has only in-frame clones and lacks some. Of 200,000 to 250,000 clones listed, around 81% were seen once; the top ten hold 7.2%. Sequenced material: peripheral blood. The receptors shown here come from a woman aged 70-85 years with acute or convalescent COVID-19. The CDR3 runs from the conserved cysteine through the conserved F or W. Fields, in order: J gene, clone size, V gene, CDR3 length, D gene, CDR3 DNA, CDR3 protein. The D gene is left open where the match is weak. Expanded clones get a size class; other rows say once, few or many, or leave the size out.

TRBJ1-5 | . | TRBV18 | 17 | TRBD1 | TGTGCCAGCTCACCACCGGCGGGACAGTGGAGCGATGGGCCCCAGCATTTT | CASSPPAGQWSDGPQHF
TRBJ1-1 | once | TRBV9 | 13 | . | TGTGCCAGCAGCGTAGCGGGGTCCACTGAAGCTTTCTTT | CASSVAGSTEAFF
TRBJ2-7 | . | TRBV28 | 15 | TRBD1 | TGTGCCAGCAGTTTCCCCCCCGGACAGGGAGCCGAGCAGTACTTC | CASSFPPGQGAEQYF
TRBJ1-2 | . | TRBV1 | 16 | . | TGCACCAGCAGCCAAGCGAATCTCCCAACAACTAATGGCTACACCTTC | CTSSQANLPTTNGYTF
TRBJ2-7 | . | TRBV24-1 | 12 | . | TGTGCCACCAGTGATCGGGGTACCGAGCAGTACTTC | CATSDRGTEQYF
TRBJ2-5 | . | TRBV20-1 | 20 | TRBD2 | TGCAGTGCTAGTCCCTCTTACGGGCAGGGACTAGCGGGGAGCCAAGAGACCCAGTACTTC | CSASPSYGQGLAGSQETQYF
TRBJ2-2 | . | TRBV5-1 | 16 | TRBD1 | TGCGCCAGCAGAACCGGGACAGGGGGTTTCACCGGGGAGCTGTTTTTT | CASRTGTGGFTGELFF
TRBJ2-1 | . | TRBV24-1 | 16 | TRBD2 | TGTGCCACCAGTGATTTGAATAGCGGGTACTCCAATGAGCAGTTCTTC | CATSDLNSGYSNEQFF
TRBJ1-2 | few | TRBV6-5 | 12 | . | TGTGCCACTACTGACAGAGTCTATGGCTACACCTTC | CATTDRVYGYTF
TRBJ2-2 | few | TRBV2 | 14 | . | TGTGCCAGCAGGGGAACTAGGATAACCGGGGAGCTGTTTTTT | CASRGTRITGELFF
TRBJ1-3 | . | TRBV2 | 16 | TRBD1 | TGTGCCAGCAGTGAAAGGGGACAGGCCTCTGGAAACACCATATATTTT | CASSERGQASGNTIYF
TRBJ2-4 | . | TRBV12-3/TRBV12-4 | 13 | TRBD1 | TGTGCCAGCAGTTGGGGACAGGGAAACATTCAGTACTTC | CASSWGQGNIQYF
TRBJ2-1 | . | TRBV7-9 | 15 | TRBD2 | TGTGCCAGCAGCTCGCGGGGGAGCTCCTACAATGAGCAGTTCTTC | CASSSRGSSYNEQFF
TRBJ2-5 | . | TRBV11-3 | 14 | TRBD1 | TGTGCCAGCAGCGGCGACAGGGCCCCAGAGACCCAGTACTTC | CASSGDRAPETQYF
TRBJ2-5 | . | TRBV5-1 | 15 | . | TGCGCCAGCGGAACATCAGGGGTAGGAAAAGAGACCCAGTACTTC | CASGTSGVGKETQYF
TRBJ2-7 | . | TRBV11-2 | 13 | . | TGTGCCAGCAGCTTAGGGGGGCTCTACGAGCAGTACTTC | CASSLGGLYEQYF
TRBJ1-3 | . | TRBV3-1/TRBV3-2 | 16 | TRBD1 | TGTGCCAGCAGCGCACCCGGGACAGAAGTGGGAAACACCATATATTTT | CASSAPGTEVGNTIYF
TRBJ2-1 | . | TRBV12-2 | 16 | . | TGTGCAAGTCGCTTAGGACTAAGCGGGGGGGCAATTGAGCAGTTCTTC | CASRLGLSGGAIEQFF